This T cell receptor (beta chain) was sequenced during a study of blood T cell repertoires in COVID-19. For the study at large: T cells, B-cell-depleted T cells, or PBMCs supplied cDNA or gDNA.

TCRdb keeps only in-frame clones here, not all; method: immunoSEQ multiplex PCR. This table has more than 70,000 clones, approximately 78% appearing once. This clone has only one observation. The CDR3 is 11 amino acids. Trimming shortened V by 8 bases and J by 4 bases, and 6 bases separated the two germline ends. From germline, CDR1 is MNHEY and CDR2 SVGAGI. J is TRBJ1-5 and V is TRBV6-5; no firm D call. The receptor's source is a human donor in a cohort sampled during active COVID-19. The sequencing input was peripheral blood. The CDR3 region is CASAGNQPQHF. The CDR3 DNA follows: TGTGCCAGCGCGGGTAATCAGCCCCAGCATTTT.